The 13 T cell receptor beta chains reported below all come from one sample, sequenced in a study of T cells in tuberculosis. Clones were read by immunoSEQ multiplex PCR, and TCRdb kept only the in-frame ones, dropping some. The sample records under 40,000 clones, approximately 90% being singletons. Sequencing input: PBMCs. The receptors derive from a donor aged 10-35 years with latent tuberculosis or without tuberculosis infection.

The chain combines TRBV5-1 with TRBJ1-1; no firm D call. There are 15 residues in the CDR3. The germline CDR1 and CDR2 sequences are SGHRS and YFSETQ. The germline V and J ends were trimmed by 8 bases and 1 base, with 18 bases remaining between them. CDR3 sequence: CASYSTGVSNTEAFF. For the CDR3, the DNA is TGCGCCAGTTATTCGACCGGGGTCTCGAACACTGAAGCTTTCTTT.

The J gene is TRBJ2-3, the V gene TRBV2, with a weak D call TRBD2 (5 bases). Germline CDR1 and CDR2: SNHLY and FYNNEI. V was cut by 10 bases and J by 4 bases, with 18 bases left in between. The CDR3 extends over 14 amino acids. CDR3 nucleotide sequence: TGTGCCACTGGCCCCCCGGGGAGTGCAGATACGCAGTATTTT. It is translated as CATGPPGSADTQYF.

The V gene is TRBV7-8, the J gene TRBJ2-7; tentative D call: TRBD1 (5 bases). This CDR3 region has 17 residues. Germline values: CDR1 SGHVS, CDR2 FQNEAQ. Trimming took off 4 bases at V and 1 base at J, with 20 bases between the two ends. DNA for the CDR3: TGTGCCAGCAGCTCCCCTCCAGGGTCTTATGCATCCTACGAGCAGTACTTC. It codes for CASSSPPGSYASYEQYF.

This clone was observed once. This rearrangement joins TRBV9 to TRBJ2-1; 8 bases align to TRBD2. The length of the CDR3 is 15 residues. Germline V gene lookup returns CDR1 SGDLS and CDR2 YYNGEE. V shed 10 bases, J shed 4 bases, and the junction held 13 bases outside the gene matches. CDR3 DNA sequence: TGTGCCGCACCCCCCGAGACGGGAGGGTACAATGAGCAGTTCTTC. Protein: CAAPPETGGYNEQFF.

This rearrangement joins TRBV27 to TRBJ2-7; 9 nucleotides match TRBD2. The CDR3 loop spans 14 amino acids. Germline CDR1 MNHEY, CDR2 SMNVEV (reference sequence). Trimming took 7 bases from V and 6 from J; bases not matched to a gene: 10. The CDR3 DNA is TGTGCCAGCACTCAAGCGGGAGGTAGGGGCGAGCAGTACTTC. The encoded protein is CASTQAGGRGEQYF.

This clone has only one observation. This chain joins TRBV6-5 and TRBJ2-7; 10 bases align to TRBD1. In germline, CDR1 is MNHEY, CDR2 SVGAGI. This CDR3 has 15 amino acids. The V and J ends lost 4 bases and 6 bases, in that order; junction bases with no gene match: 9. The chain's CDR3 is CASSLPGQGISEQYF. CDR3 sequence (DNA): TGTGCCAGCAGTTTACCGGGACAGGGGATCTCCGAGCAGTACTTC.

The chain is built from TRBV7-6 and TRBJ2-3, with TRBD1 matching over 9 bases. The V and J ends lost 3 bases and 0 bases, in that order; junction bases with no gene match: 19. Germline CDR1 and CDR2: SGHVS and FNYEAQ. This CDR3 spans 21 amino acids. CDR3 protein: CASSFLGQGVPSRYSTDTQYF. In DNA, the CDR3 is TGTGCCAGCAGCTTTCTGGGACAGGGTGTTCCGTCGAGATATAGCACAGATACGCAGTATTTT.

The chain employs TRBV12-5 and TRBJ2-1, with D maybe TRBD2 (6 bases). From germline, CDR1 is LGHNT and CDR2 FRNRAP. The CDR3 consists of 12 residues. Deletions cut 2 bases from V and 10 bases from J, with 9 bases between. CDR3 loop: CASGLSAGEQFF. CDR3 DNA: TGTGCTAGTGGTTTGTCCGCGGGGGAGCAGTTCTTC.

The sample holds one count of this clone. This rearrangement joins TRBV18 to TRBJ2-2, with TRBD2 identical over 8 bases. Trimming took 3 bases from V and 0 from J; bases not matched to a gene: 9. CDR1 is KGHSH and CDR2 is LQKENI in the germline V gene. CDR3 length: 18 amino acids. In nucleotides, the CDR3 is TGTGCCAGCTCACCCAAACGGGCGGGAGGACCGAACACCGGGGAGCTGTTTTTT. Protein product: CASSPKRAGGPNTGELFF.

This clone was seen a single time. The chain recombines TRBV10-3 with TRBJ2-3, with 14 bases identical to TRBD2. This CDR3 contains 15 residues. With 6 bases clipped from V and 6 bases from J, the junction kept 5 bases outside the gene matches. Germline loops: CDR1 ENHRY, CDR2 SYGVKD. CDR3 sequence reads: CAISGTSGSVDTQYF. The CDR3 DNA reads as TGTGCCATCAGCGGGACTAGCGGGAGTGTGGATACGCAGTATTTT.

The chain joins TRBV19 to TRBJ2-7; 10 nucleotides match TRBD1. After removal of 6 bases from V and 2 bases from J, the junction contained 4 bases not matched to a gene. This CDR3 has 14 amino acids. CDR1 and CDR2 from the germline V gene are LNHDA and SQIVND (reference sequence). The CDR3 loop is CASSPGTGAYEQYF. CDR3 sequence (DNA): TGTGCCAGTAGCCCCGGGACAGGGGCCTACGAGCAGTACTTC.

The chain has TRBV11-2 and TRBJ2-7; possibly TRBD2 for D (6 bases). Trimming took off 4 bases at V and 1 base at J, with 23 bases between the two ends. The CDR3 consists of 18 residues. Germline CDR1 and CDR2: SGHAT and FQNNGV. Here the CDR3 DNA reads TGTGCCAGCAGCTCACATAAGATCGGGGGTTCTTCTTCCTACGAGCAGTACTTC. It is translated as CASSSHKIGGSSSYEQYF.

This sequence joins TRBV27 and TRBJ1-2, with D perhaps matching TRBD1 (5 bases). This CDR3 is 16 amino acids long. Looked up from germline, CDR1 is MNHEY and CDR2 is SMNVEV (reference sequence). Trimming left V 7 bases short and J 3 bases short, with 21 bases between. The CDR3 DNA reads TGTGCCAGCACCACCAACGGCGGAGGGGACTACTATGGCTACACCTTC. This translates into CASTTNGGGDYYGYTF.